This T cell receptor beta chain was documented in a study of T cells after yellow fever vaccination. TCRdb re-called the 5' RACE reads with MiXCR, one entry per CDR3 protein. Of around 250,000 distinct CDR3 sequences in the sample, less than 9% were seen once. Remarks on this clonotype: A much larger clone is a single base away; this may be a read error.

CDR3 length equals 13 residues. V is TRBV12-3 or TRBV12-4 and J is TRBJ2-7, with 7 bases identical to TRBD2. This clonotype was sampled from a man between 25 and 39 years old who received the YFV17D yellow fever vaccine. The sequenced sample was CD4+ T cells sorted from PBMCs, obtained 15 days after the yellow fever booster vaccination. The CDR3 DNA sequence: TGTACCAGCAGTCACGGGACTACCTACGAGCAGTACTTC. Amino acids: CTSSHGTTYEQYF.